These T cell receptor beta chains were read from a single sample in a study of Ad26.COV2.S vaccination and SARS-CoV-2 variants. The protocol was immunoSEQ multiplex PCR, while the TCRdb copy is restricted to in-frame clones and leaves out a portion. The data show some 420,000 clones, 88% seen once. The sequencing used peripheral blood, collected in a trial of Ad26.COV2.S vaccine versus placebo. The receptors stem from a person between 18 and 60 years old who received the Ad26.COV2.S COVID-19 vaccine or a placebo. Each CDR3 is given with its conserved first and last residue. The D gene is left open where the match is weak. The size of a clone is reported for some rows only, either as once, few or many, or as a class for expanded clones.

J,V,size,D,DNA,CDR3
TRBJ2-7,TRBV10-2,once,.,TGCGCCAGCAGTGCCGACCCTTCTTACGAGCAGTACTTC,CASSADPSYEQYF
TRBJ1-1,TRBV5-1,.,TRBD1,TGCGCCAGCAGCTTGGGGGCAGGACAGGGGGCGAACACTGAAGCTTTCTTT,CASSLGAGQGANTEAFF
TRBJ1-1,TRBV28,.,.,TGTGCCAGCAGTTTCGGGGGGATGGGCACTGAAGCTTTCTTT,CASSFGGMGTEAFF
TRBJ1-5,TRBV5-1,.,TRBD1,TGCGCCAGCAGCTTGGATGGGACAGGGGGCTTCAATCAGCCCCAGCATTTT,CASSLDGTGGFNQPQHF
TRBJ2-7,TRBV25-1,.,TRBD1,TGTGCCAGCAGTTTTGTCAGGGGGTACGAGCAGTACTTC,CASSFVRGYEQYF
TRBJ2-1,TRBV5-1,.,TRBD2,TGCGCCAGCAGCCTCCTGACTAGCGGGTCCTACAATGAGCAGTTCTTC,CASSLLTSGSYNEQFF
TRBJ2-5,TRBV3-1/TRBV3-2,.,.,TGTGCCAGCAGCCAAACGACAAGCGCTCAAGAGACCCAGTACTTC,CASSQTTSAQETQYF
TRBJ2-5,TRBV3-1/TRBV3-2,.,TRBD2,TGTGCCAGCAGCCAGGAAATCCCGACTAGCGGGGGCTCATCGGCCTTTGAGACCCAGTACTTC,CASSQEIPTSGGSSAFETQYF
TRBJ2-7,TRBV5-6,.,TRBD1,TGTGCCAGCAGGTGGGGGCTCGGACAGGCCTTCTCCTACGAGCAGTACTTC,CASRWGLGQAFSYEQYF
TRBJ1-6,TRBV9,few,.,TGTGCCAGCAGCGTAGAACAGGACAGACAAAATTCACCCCTCCACTTT,CASSVEQDRQNSPLHF
TRBJ2-3,TRBV30,.,TRBD2,TGTGCCTGGAGTACGGGGGGAACAGATACGCAGTATTTT,CAWSTGGTDTQYF
TRBJ1-2,TRBV18,.,.,TGTGCCAGCTCACCATCCCTCGGCGGGCTCAGAGACTATGGCTACACCTTC,CASSPSLGGLRDYGYTF
TRBJ2-5,TRBV6-5,once,.,TGTGCCAGCAGTCCATTGGGCCAAGAGACCCAGTACTTC,CASSPLGQETQYF
TRBJ1-5,TRBV6-2/TRBV6-3,once,TRBD1,TGTGCCAGCAGTTACGGGGGGACAGTCAATCAGCCCCAGCATTTT,CASSYGGTVNQPQHF
TRBJ1-6,TRBV7-2,.,.,TGTGCCAGCAGCTTAGTCCCGTCACAGGGCCATAATTCACCCCTCCACTTT,CASSLVPSQGHNSPLHF
TRBJ1-2,TRBV18,.,.,TGTGCCAGCTCACCGGCAGATTCTAACTATGGCTACACCTTC,CASSPADSNYGYTF
TRBJ2-2,TRBV9,.,TRBD1,TGTGCCAGCAGCGCCAACAGGGGTTTCGCCGGGGAGCTGTTTTTT,CASSANRGFAGELFF